In its sample, the clone carrying this T cell receptor beta chain was seen a few times. The V segment lost 5 bases and the J segment 2 bases; nucleotides outside the gene matches: 4. The germline CDR1 and CDR2 sequences are LNHDA and SQIVND (reference sequence). The CDR3 spans 14 residues. The source of the sample is a study of regulatory T cells in long-lasting Graves disease. Library construction for TCR beta used iRepertoire HTBI primers and Arm-PCR of CDR3 regions. TCRdb reprocessed the multiplex PCR reads with MiXCR, giving one entry per CDR3 protein. The sample has 400,000 to 450,000 distinct CDR3 sequences, about 17% seen once; the top ten hold around a tenth. The time point denotes: newly diagnosed GD, antithyroid drugs for less than 3 months. Isolated PBMC RNA provided the starting material for the TCR library. EDTA tubes were used for drawing 8.5 to 9.5 milliliters of peripheral blood. These same data were also listed under a study on T cells in Graves' hyperthyroidism and ophthalmopathy. That source adds: The diagnoses drew upon clinical symptoms, serum thyroxine and TRAb, thyroid ultrasound and orbital computed tomography.

This receptor was taken from a woman aged 25-40 years with Graves disease. The chain recombines TRBV19 with TRBJ2-7, with 9 bases identical to TRBD1. The source material was peripheral blood mononuclear cells (PBMCs), sampled at new diagnosis, from a patient treated with antithyroid drugs. The CDR3 loop reads CASSSWDRAYEQYF. The CDR3 DNA follows: TGTGCCAGTAGTTCATGGGACAGGGCCTACGAGCAGTACTTC. Complete variable domain (other parts from reference TRBV19 and TRBJ2-7): DGGITQSPKYLFRKEGQNVTLSCEQNLNHDAMYWYRQDPGQGLRLIYYSQIVNDFQKGDIAEGYSVSREKKESFPLTVTSAQKNPTAFYLCASSSWDRAYEQYFGPGTRLTVT.